Reported below is one TCR beta chain. The CDR3 covers 17 residues. The ends lost 6 bases at V and 3 bases at J; junction bases unmatched: 11. Germline CDR1 and CDR2: MDHEN and SYDVKM. The data originate from a study of blood T cell repertoires in COVID-19. Study context: Samples representing acute and convalescent COVID-19 were sourced from the United States, Italy and Spain. From T cells, B-cell-depleted T cells, or PBMCs came the material, which was cDNA or gDNA.

In the source study's methods: Reference gene primer amplification in the assay estimated nucleated cell counts. Method: immunoSEQ multiplex PCR; TCRdb's copy keeps in-frame clones and lacks some. V and J calls and clone size are given by that table; D and trimming were obtained from the DNA. The sample comprises roughly 99,000 clones, about nine tenths of which are singletons, and 1% to 1.5% rests with the top ten. The sequenced sample was peripheral blood. This TCR was sampled from a woman aged 25-40 years with acute or convalescent COVID-19. V gene TRBV28 combines with J gene TRBJ1-2, with 12 bases fitting TRBD1. The CDR3 protein is CASSSPGTGGQYYGYTF. The CDR3, as DNA: TGTGCCAGCAGCTCCCCCGGGACAGGGGGCCAATACTATGGCTACACCTTC.